The 20 T cell receptor beta chains below all came from one sample that was sequenced in a study of beta chain features in type 1 diabetes. No antigen has been assigned to these receptors. The study's findings and limits: Type 1 diabetes patients showed a moderate but significant shortening of TCRB CDR3s in all four CD4+ subsets.

Reverse transcription of all isolated RNA meant that expressed TCRB transcripts were sequenced. The table came from immunoSEQ multiplex PCR; TCRdb's copy has only in-frame clones and leaves some out. The sample holds around 100,000 clones, 28% seen once. Sequenced input: central memory CD4+ T cells from blood. These receptors were taken from a young woman with type 1 diabetes.

This clone was detected only a few times. The chain links TRBV30 to TRBJ2-7; D gene unclear. The CDR3 sequence is 12 residues long. From germline, CDR1 is GTSNPN and CDR2 SVGIG (reference sequence). V shed 2 bases and J shed 7 bases, with 12 bases lying between them. In nucleotides, the CDR3 is TGTGCCTGGAGTACGGGTTCGCGGGAGCAGTACTTC. Translation: CAWSTGSREQYF.

The chain is built from TRBV19 and TRBJ2-5, with 14 bases aligning to TRBD2. This CDR3 spans 17 amino acids. From germline, CDR1 is LNHDA and CDR2 SQIVND (reference sequence). V dropped 3 bases and J dropped 5; count of bases not matched to a gene: 8. CDR3 region: CASSMGGLAGAVETQYF. DNA for the CDR3: TGTGCCAGTAGTATGGGGGGACTAGCGGGAGCCGTTGAGACCCAGTACTTC.

This clone has more than one count but fewer than ten. The J gene is TRBJ2-1, the V gene TRBV7-2; 10 nucleotides agree with TRBD2. Germline V CDR1 and CDR2: SGHTA, FQGNSA. V lost 2 bases and J lost 6; bases outside the gene matches: 10. CDR3 size: 17 residues. CDR3: CASSLPSSLAGVNEQFF. The CDR3 bases are TGTGCCAGCAGCTTACCTTCTTCCCTAGCGGGAGTCAATGAGCAGTTCTTC.

V and J are TRBV7-3 and TRBJ1-1; perhaps TRBD1 as D (6 bases). Trimming took off 4 bases at V and 5 bases at J, with 14 bases between the two ends. Germline V gene data show CDR1 as SGHTA and CDR2 as FQGTGA. This CDR3 has 14 residues. CDR3 sequence reads: CASSSSGQGTEAFF. The CDR3 DNA is TGTGCCAGCAGCTCCTCGGGACAAGGAACTGAAGCTTTCTTT.

This clone has a handful of counts. The genes are TRBV28 and TRBJ2-3; no reliable D call. Germline V gene data show CDR1 as MDHEN and CDR2 as SYDVKM. This CDR3 contains 14 residues. V was pared by 5 bases and J by 6 bases, with 15 bases between. The CDR3 coding sequence is TGTGCCAGCAGTCCCGCGTCCCCTCGGGATACGCAGTATTTT. Translating it yields CASSPASPRDTQYF.

This clone was counted between two and nine times. The J gene is TRBJ2-1, the V gene TRBV5-6, with D possibly matching TRBD1 (6 bases). Trimming stripped 0 bases from V and 9 bases from J, with 16 bases between. The CDR3 sequence is 15 residues long. Germline CDR1 is SGHDT and CDR2 is YYEEEE. In DNA form, the CDR3 reads TGTGCCAGCAGCTTGGGCCTCGGACAGAGGGGTGAGCAGTTCTTC. Translating gives CASSLGLGQRGEQFF.

Turning to this clone: At one end the junction does not follow the germline gene, possibly because of a read error. The rearrangement uses TRBV5-6 and TRBJ2-4; TRBD2 matches at 14 bases. This CDR3 contains 17 residues. Germline CDR1 SGHDT, CDR2 YYEEEE. The CDR3 nucleotides are TGTGCCAGCAGCTTGGCCTCCACCGGACTAGCGGGAGGCCGCCGACTCTTC. Encoded protein: CASSLASTGLAGGRRLF.

This clone was observed a few times. The V and J genes are TRBV30 and TRBJ2-1; the match to TRBD2 covers 12 bases. CDR1 is GTSNPN, CDR2 SVGIG, per germline (reference sequence). The CDR3 totals 13 residues. J was trimmed by 9 bases and V by 5 bases; bases with no gene match: 5. DNA for the CDR3: TGTGCCTGGGCGACTAGCGGGAGTAGTGAGCAGTTCTTC. The encoded protein is CAWATSGSSEQFF. The full variable domain, rest sourced from reference TRBV30 and TRBJ2-1, is SQTIHQWPATLVQPVGSPLSLECTVEGTSNPNLYWYRQAAGRGLQLLFYSVGIGQISSEVPQNLSASRPQDRQFILSSKKLLLSDSGFYLCAWATSGSSEQFFGPGTRLTVL.

V usage is TRBV19 and J usage is TRBJ1-5, with a weak D call TRBD1 (5 bases). Germline-derived CDR1 and CDR2 are LNHDA and SQIVND (reference sequence). V lost 1 base and J 4 bases, leaving 11 bases between the germline ends. CDR3 length: 15 amino acids. CDR3 DNA: TGTGCCAGTAGTATAGGGGGCTTTGAGAATCAGCCCCAGCATTTT. The encoded protein is CASSIGGFENQPQHF.

The chain recombines TRBV6-6 with TRBJ1-4; D may be TRBD1 (6 bases). Looked up from germline, CDR1 is MNHNY and CDR2 is SVGAGI (reference sequence). Between the trimmed V and J ends, which lost 5 bases and 8 bases, there was a span of 15 bases. The CDR3 runs 14 residues. The CDR3, as DNA: TGTGCCAGCAGTCGAACAGGGCAACGAGAAAAACTGTTTTTT. Translating gives CASSRTGQREKLFF.

This clone has only a few counts. The genes are TRBV10-3 and TRBJ1-1; 11 bases are a match to TRBD1. The germline CDR1 and CDR2 sequences are ENHRY and SYGVKD. The CDR3 totals 15 residues. Germline trimming cut 7 bases from V and 4 bases from J; bases unmatched to any gene: 8. CDR3 bases: TGTGCCATCACTTTGGACAGGGGGCTAAGCACTGAAGCTTTCTTT. Encoded protein: CAITLDRGLSTEAFF.

The gene calls are TRBV7-8 and TRBJ2-5; 7 bases are a match to TRBD1. The CDR3 length is 16 residues. V dropped 5 bases and J dropped 7; count of bases not matched to a gene: 16. Germline V gene lookup returns CDR1 SGHVS and CDR2 FQNEAQ. The CDR3 DNA is TGTGCCAGCAGCCCGAATGTGGCACAGGGGTTGGTGACCCAGTACTTC. Translation gives CASSPNVAQGLVTQYF.

This clone came up a few times. The chain employs TRBV7-3 and TRBJ2-1; 7 bases match TRBD2. The CDR3 extends over 15 amino acids. Germline values: CDR1 SGHTA, CDR2 FQGTGA. Germline trimming cut 0 bases from V and 6 bases from J; bases unmatched to any gene: 5. CDR3 DNA sequence: TGTGCCAGCAGCTTAACGTTGGGGGAGGGCAATGAGCAGTTCTTC. Protein sequence: CASSLTLGEGNEQFF.

The chain recombines TRBV5-8 with TRBJ2-7, with D uncertain. This CDR3 region has 12 residues. V lost 0 bases and J lost 3, with 4 bases in between. Germline V gene sequence: CDR1 SGHTS, CDR2 YDEGEE. Here the CDR3 DNA reads TGTGCCAGCAGCTTGGACAACTACGAGCAGTACTTC. Translating gives CASSLDNYEQYF.

This chain joins TRBV18 and TRBJ1-3, with 7 bases fitting TRBD1. The germline V gene encodes CDR1 KGHSH and CDR2 LQKENI. The CDR3 consists of 14 residues. V lost 4 bases and J lost 4; bases outside the gene matches: 4. As DNA, the CDR3 is TGTGCCAGCTCACTCCCGACAGGGGGAAACACCATATATTTT. This gives the protein CASSLPTGGNTIYF.

This clone has more than one count but fewer than ten. The chain carries TRBV19 and TRBJ1-2; 7 positions agree with TRBD1. Germline CDR1 is LNHDA and CDR2 is SQIVND (reference sequence). CDR3 length equals 13 residues. With 5 bases clipped from V and 3 bases from J, the junction kept 3 bases outside the gene matches. The CDR3 coding sequence is TGTGCCAGTAGTTTACAGGGGTACTATGGCTACACCTTC. It yields the protein CASSLQGYYGYTF.

This sequence joins TRBV7-2 and TRBJ2-3; D ambiguous. The CDR3 extends over 14 amino acids. Trimming took 1 base from V and 2 from J, leaving 7 bases between them. Germline CDR1 SGHTA, CDR2 FQGNSA. The CDR3 region has the DNA TGTGCCAGCAGCTTAGGAGGTTACACAGATACGCAGTATTTT. Its protein product is CASSLGGYTDTQYF.

V usage is TRBV28 and J usage is TRBJ2-1; tentatively, D is TRBD2 (6 bases). This CDR3 is built from 13 residues. V was trimmed by 3 bases and J by 9 bases, leaving 12 bases between them. The germline V gene encodes CDR1 MDHEN and CDR2 SYDVKM. The CDR3 protein is CASSFIGSSEQFF. CDR3 DNA sequence: TGTGCCAGCAGTTTTATCGGGAGCAGTGAGCAGTTCTTC.

The chain joins TRBV7-2 to TRBJ1-2, with D tentatively TRBD1 (5 bases). Trimming cost V 2 bases and J 4 bases, with 8 bases left between them. Germline CDR1 reads SGHTA; CDR2 reads FQGNSA. This CDR3 comprises 13 residues. The CDR3 DNA follows: TGTGCCAGCAGCTTAATGGACACCTATGGCTACACCTTC. It specifies CASSLMDTYGYTF.

This clone was recorded a few times. V and J are TRBV6-1 and TRBJ1-4, with D unclear. V gave up 6 bases and J gave up 5 bases, with 16 bases separating them. The germline CDR1 and CDR2 sequences are MNHNS and SASEGT. The CDR3 extends over 15 amino acids. The CDR3 loop reads CASSHAGSSNEKLFF. CDR3 bases: TGTGCCAGCAGCCACGCGGGGTCCTCAAATGAAAAACTGTTTTTT.